The T cell receptor (beta chain) described here comes from a study of T-cell reconstitution after alpha-beta-depleted transplantation in children. Trimming at V came to 6 bases and at J to 5 bases, leaving 5 bases not matched to a gene. Germline CDR1 reads MNHNS; CDR2 reads SASEGT. There are 14 residues in the CDR3. As concerns this clonotype: Antigen specificity is unknown.

General study results and limits: It was newly produced T cells that mostly accounted for T-cell counts and diversity one year after transplant. There were some patients whose high TCRbeta diversity at day 60 came from surviving recipient T cells and thymic progenitors. Where alpha-beta T cells came from about two months after transplant was reportedly several hundred expanded graft clones.

Unique molecular identifiers were incorporated into the prepared TCRbeta library. TCRdb ran MiXCR on the PCR reads and lists one entry per CDR3 protein. The table shows 300,000 to 350,000 distinct CDR3 sequences, with about 16% occurring only once. The chain joins TRBV6-1 to TRBJ2-7; TRBD2 matches at 12 bases. The sample in question was PBMCs, mostly from graft donor cells, obtained 360 days after TCRalphabeta/CD19-depleted stem cell transplant. This clonotype originated in a male patient aged 2 to 9 who had a stem cell transplant for acute lymphoblastic leukemia, so the T cells may come from the graft donor. The CDR3 nucleotides are TGTGCCAGCAGCCAACGACTAGCGGGGGACGAGCAGTACTTC. It codes for CASSQRLAGDEQYF.